One sample yielded the 5 T cell receptor beta chains listed below, sequenced in a study of identical twins. In TCRdb, the 5' RACE reads were re-called with MiXCR into one record per CDR3 protein. The sample lists a few hundred thousand distinct CDR3 sequences; roughly 9.8% were seen once. Separately, the same data were catalogued under a study of yellow fever vaccine responses in identical twins.

What was sequenced was CD8+ T cells sorted from blood. These receptors came from a woman younger than 30 in good health.

This clonotype was observed at least ten times. The J gene is TRBJ2-7, the V gene TRBV20-1; D might be TRBD1 (6 bases). Germline V gene data show CDR1 as DFQATT and CDR2 as SNEGSKA (reference sequence). The CDR3 has 14 amino acids. V was pared by 5 bases and J by 4 bases, with 18 bases between. The CDR3 loop is CSAHSGTKIYEQYF. CDR3 nucleotide sequence: TGCAGTGCTCACTCCGGGACAAAGATATACGAGCAGTACTTC.

This clonotype was observed a handful of times. In nucleotides, the CDR3 is TGCGCCAGCAGCCAACATCCCGGGACAGGCGAGCAGTACTTC. Translating it yields CASSQHPGTGEQYF. V usage is TRBV4-1 and J usage is TRBJ2-7, with 8 bases that match TRBD1. CDR1 MGHRA and CDR2 YSYEKL come from the germline V gene. CDR3 length: 14 residues. V was pared by 2 bases and J by 6 bases, with 6 bases of the junction left unmatched.

The V gene is TRBV30, the J gene TRBJ2-1; D is uncertain. The CDR3 covers 11 residues. Between the trimmed V and J ends, which lost 4 bases and 12 bases, there was a span of 13 bases. Germline-derived CDR1 and CDR2 are GTSNPN and SVGIG (reference sequence). The CDR3 protein is CAWTSGRGQFF. The CDR3, as DNA: TGTGCCTGGACAAGTGGGCGCGGGCAGTTCTTC. The full variable domain, completed using reference TRBV30 and TRBJ2-1, is SQTIHQWPATLVQPVGSPLSLECTVEGTSNPNLYWYRQAAGRGLQLLFYSVGIGQISSEVPQNLSASRPQDRQFILSSKKLLLSDSGFYLCAWTSGRGQFFGPGTRLTVL.

This clonotype turned up a few times. V and J are TRBV20-1 and TRBJ1-4; no clear D. The germline V gene has CDR1 DFQATT and CDR2 SNEGSKA (reference sequence). With 5 bases removed from V and 0 bases from J, the gap between germline ends came to 10 bases. This CDR3 comprises 14 residues. The CDR3 region has the DNA TGCAGTGCTCCGACCGGTTCAACTAATGAAAAACTGTTTTTT. This sequence encodes CSAPTGSTNEKLFF.

The gene calls are TRBV7-6 and TRBJ2-7; no firm D call. V lost 5 bases and J 0 bases, leaving 11 bases between the germline ends. Germline assignment: CDR1 SGHVS and CDR2 FNYEAQ. The CDR3 totals 14 residues. Here the CDR3 reads CASSPRQSSYEQYF. The CDR3, as DNA: TGTGCCAGCAGCCCCCGGCAGAGCTCCTACGAGCAGTACTTC.